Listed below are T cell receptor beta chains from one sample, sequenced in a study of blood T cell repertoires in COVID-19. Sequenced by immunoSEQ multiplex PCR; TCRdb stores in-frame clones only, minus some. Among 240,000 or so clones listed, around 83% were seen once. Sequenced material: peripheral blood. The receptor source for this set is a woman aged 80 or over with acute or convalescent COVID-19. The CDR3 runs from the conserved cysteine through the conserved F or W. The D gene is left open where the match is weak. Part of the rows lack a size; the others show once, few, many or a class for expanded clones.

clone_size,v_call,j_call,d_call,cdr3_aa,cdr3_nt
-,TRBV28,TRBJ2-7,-,CASGLHSYEQYF,TGTGCCAGCGGACTACACTCCTACGAGCAGTACTTC
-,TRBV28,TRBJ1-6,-,CASSLGGTSSYNSPLHF,TGTGCCAGCAGTTTGGGGGGAACGAGCTCCTATAATTCACCCCTCCACTTT
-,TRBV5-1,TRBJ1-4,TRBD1,CASSRSTGINEKLFF,TGCGCCAGCAGCCGGTCGACAGGGATTAATGAAAAACTGTTTTTT
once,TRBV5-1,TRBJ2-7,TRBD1,CASSYGDSSYEQYF,TGCGCCAGCAGCTATGGGGACAGTTCCTACGAGCAGTACTTC
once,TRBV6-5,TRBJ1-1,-,CASSYLKGGGDTEAFF,TGTGCCAGCAGTTACTTAAAGGGAGGAGGGGACACTGAAGCTTTCTTT
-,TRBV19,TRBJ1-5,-,CASSAAQGFSNQPQHF,TGTGCCAGTAGCGCAGCCCAGGGGTTTAGCAATCAGCCCCAGCATTTT
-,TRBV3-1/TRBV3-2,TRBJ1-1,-,CASSQEAWAAEAFF,TGTGCCAGCAGCCAAGAAGCCTGGGCCGCCGAAGCTTTCTTT
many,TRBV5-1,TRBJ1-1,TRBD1,CASSLGQGIIAFF,TGCGCCAGCAGCTTGGGACAGGGGATTATTGCTTTCTTT
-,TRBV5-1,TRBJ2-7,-,CASSLDGSMREQYF,TGCGCCAGCAGCTTGGATGGGTCGATGCGGGAGCAGTACTTC
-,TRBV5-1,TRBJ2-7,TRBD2,CASSASGGKEYEQYF,TGCGCCAGCAGCGCTTCGGGGGGGAAAGAGTACGAGCAGTACTTC
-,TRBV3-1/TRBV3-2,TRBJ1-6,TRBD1,CASSPRTGNSPLHF,TGTGCCAGCAGCCCCAGGACAGGGAATTCACCCCTCCACTTT
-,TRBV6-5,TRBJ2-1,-,CASSFPGTNNEQFF,TGTGCCAGCAGTTTTCCCGGGACAAACAATGAGCAGTTCTTC
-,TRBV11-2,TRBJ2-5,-,CASSWRGGGETQYF,TGTGCCAGCAGCTGGCGCGGGGGCGGGGAGACCCAGTACTTC
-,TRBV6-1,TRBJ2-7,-,CASSEATTTSQYF,TGTGCCAGCAGTGAAGCCACTACCACGTCGCAGTACTTC
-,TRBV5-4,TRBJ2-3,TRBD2,CASSFPAGGQDTQYF,TGTGCCAGCAGCTTCCCAGCGGGGGGGCAGGATACGCAGTATTTT
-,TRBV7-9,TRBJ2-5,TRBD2,CASSYRLAVQETQYF,TGTGCCAGCAGCTACCGACTAGCGGTCCAAGAGACCCAGTACTTC
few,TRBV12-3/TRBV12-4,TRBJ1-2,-,CASSSQLLGYTF,TGTGCCAGCAGTTCTCAGTTGCTTGGCTACACCTTC
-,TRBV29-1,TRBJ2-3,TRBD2,CSVGGGGSQDTQYF,TGCAGCGTTGGAGGCGGGGGGTCCCAAGATACGCAGTATTTT
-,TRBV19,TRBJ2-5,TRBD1,CASSPRTGFVETQYF,TGTGCCAGTAGTCCAAGGACAGGGTTTGTCGAGACCCAGTACTTC
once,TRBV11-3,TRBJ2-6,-,CASSLGTGRGSGANVLTF,TGTGCCAGCAGCTTAGGTACGGGGCGGGGCTCTGGGGCCAACGTCCTGACTTTC
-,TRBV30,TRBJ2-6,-,CAWTTGSGANVLTF,TGTGCCTGGACCACAGGCTCTGGGGCCAACGTCCTGACTTTC
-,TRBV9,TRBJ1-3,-,CASSVGSSGNTIYF,TGTGCCAGCAGCGTAGGCAGCTCTGGAAACACCATATATTTT
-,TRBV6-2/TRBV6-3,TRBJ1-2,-,CASSSPGYGYTF,TGTGCCAGCAGTTCTCCGGGCTATGGCTACACCTTC
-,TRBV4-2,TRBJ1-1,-,CASSQKVVGVNTEAFF,TGTGCCAGCAGCCAAAAAGTGGTTGGAGTGAACACTGAAGCTTTCTTT
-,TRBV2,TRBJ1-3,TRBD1,CASSLLQDRAGNTIYF,TGTGCCAGCAGTCTCCTCCAGGACAGGGCTGGAAACACCATATATTTT
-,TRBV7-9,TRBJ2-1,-,CASSFYGGAIRNEQFF,TGTGCCAGCAGCTTCTATGGGGGGGCTATAAGGAATGAGCAGTTCTTC
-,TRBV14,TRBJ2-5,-,CASSQDWGHQETQYF,TGTGCCAGCAGCCAAGACTGGGGCCACCAAGAGACCCAGTACTTC
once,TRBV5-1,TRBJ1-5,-,CASSLGGDGNQPQHF,TGCGCCAGCAGTCTCGGCGGGGACGGCAATCAGCCCCAGCATTTT
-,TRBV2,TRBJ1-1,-,CASSEALGLIGTMNTEAFF,TGTGCCAGCAGTGAAGCTCTGGGCCTGATAGGGACAATGAACACTGAAGCTTTCTTT
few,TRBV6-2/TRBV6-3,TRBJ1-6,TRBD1,CASSYGDRGGGSPLHF,TGTGCCAGCAGTTACGGGGACAGGGGCGGAGGTTCACCCCTCCACTTT
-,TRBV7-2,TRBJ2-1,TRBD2,CASSSPRGAYGNEQFF,TGTGCCAGCAGCTCGCCGCGGGGGGCTTATGGCAATGAGCAGTTCTTC
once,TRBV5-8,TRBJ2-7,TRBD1,CASSPTGGGEQYF,TGTGCCAGCAGCCCGACAGGGGGCGGCGAGCAGTACTTC
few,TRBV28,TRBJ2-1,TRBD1,CASRRQGGNEQFF,TGTGCCAGCAGGCGACAGGGGGGTAATGAGCAGTTCTTC
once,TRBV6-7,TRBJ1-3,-,CASSYGWAAGNTIYF,TGTGCCAGCAGTTACGGGTGGGCAGCAGGAAACACCATATATTTT
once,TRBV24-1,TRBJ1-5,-,CATSDRRGPGQPQHF,TGTGCCACCAGTGACCGGAGGGGCCCAGGGCAGCCCCAGCATTTT
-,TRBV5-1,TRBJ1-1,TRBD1,CASSSSGGLEAFF,TGCGCCAGCAGCTCGTCAGGGGGCCTTGAAGCTTTCTTT
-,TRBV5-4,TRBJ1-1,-,CASSFQGNTEAFF,TGTGCCAGCAGCTTCCAGGGAAACACTGAAGCTTTCTTT
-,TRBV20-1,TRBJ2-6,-,CSASPGSGANVLTF,TGCAGTGCTAGTCCCGGCTCTGGGGCCAACGTCCTGACTTTC
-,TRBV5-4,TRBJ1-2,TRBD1,CASSLVGQSYGYTF,TGTGCCAGCAGCTTGGTGGGACAGTCCTATGGCTACACCTTC
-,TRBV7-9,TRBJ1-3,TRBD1,CASSHRQGSFGNTIYF,TGTGCCAGCAGCCACCGACAGGGGAGCTTTGGAAACACCATATATTTT
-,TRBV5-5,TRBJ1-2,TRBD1,CASSLVGQSYGYTF,TGTGCCAGCAGCTTGGTGGGACAGAGCTATGGCTACACCTTC
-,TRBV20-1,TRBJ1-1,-,CSATGVGEAFF,TGCAGTGCTACAGGGGTGGGGGAAGCTTTCTTT
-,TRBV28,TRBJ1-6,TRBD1,CASSSDRVSPLHF,TGTGCCAGCAGCTCTGACAGGGTCTCACCCCTCCACTTT
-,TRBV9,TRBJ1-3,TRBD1,CASSVGTGGNGNTIYF,TGTGCCAGCAGCGTAGGGACAGGGGGAAATGGAAACACCATATATTTT
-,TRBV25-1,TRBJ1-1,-,CASSTQSLGAFF,TGTGCCAGCAGTACCCAATCTCTCGGAGCTTTCTTT